This T cell receptor (beta chain) was sequenced in a study of OX40 agonist ivuxolimab in advanced cancers. Germline assignment: CDR1 MDHEN and CDR2 SYDVKM. This CDR3 spans 14 amino acids. The V and J ends lost 4 bases and 6 bases respectively, with 13 bases between them. Assay used: immunoSEQ multiplex PCR; TCRdb lists only in-frame clones, some missing. The data contain about 63,000 clones, around 87% of them singletons. This TCR was sampled from an adult with an advanced solid tumor such as melanoma, head and neck, liver or kidney cancer. The material was CD4+ or CD8+ T cells sorted from blood, obtained in a trial of the OX40 agonist ivuxolimab. This rearrangement joins TRBV28 to TRBJ2-1; TRBD2 is a possible D gene (6 bases). Here the CDR3 DNA reads TGTGCCAGCAGTTCGGCCGGGACTGTCAATGAGCAGTTCTTC. Protein: CASSSAGTVNEQFF.